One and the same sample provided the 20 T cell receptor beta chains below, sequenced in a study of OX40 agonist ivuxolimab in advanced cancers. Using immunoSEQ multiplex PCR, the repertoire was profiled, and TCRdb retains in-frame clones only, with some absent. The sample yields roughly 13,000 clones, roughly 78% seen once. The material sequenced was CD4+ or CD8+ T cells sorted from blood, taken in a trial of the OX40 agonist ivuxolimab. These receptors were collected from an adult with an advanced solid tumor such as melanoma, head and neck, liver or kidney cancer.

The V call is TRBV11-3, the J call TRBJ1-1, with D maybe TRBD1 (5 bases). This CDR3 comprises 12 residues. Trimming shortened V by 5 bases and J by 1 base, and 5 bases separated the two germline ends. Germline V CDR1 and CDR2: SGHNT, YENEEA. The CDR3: CASSQGNTEAFF. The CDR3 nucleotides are TGTGCCAGCAGCCAGGGGAACACTGAAGCTTTCTTT.

CDR3 sequence: CASSSRTEVQETQYF. The CDR3, as DNA: TGTGCCAGCAGCTCCCGGACAGAAGTACAAGAGACCCAGTACTTC. V and J are TRBV13 and TRBJ2-5; D might be TRBD1 (6 bases). The CDR3 sequence is 15 residues long. Trimming took 4 bases from V and 2 from J, leaving 14 bases between them. The V gene's germline CDR1 is PRHDT and CDR2 FYEKMQ (reference sequence).

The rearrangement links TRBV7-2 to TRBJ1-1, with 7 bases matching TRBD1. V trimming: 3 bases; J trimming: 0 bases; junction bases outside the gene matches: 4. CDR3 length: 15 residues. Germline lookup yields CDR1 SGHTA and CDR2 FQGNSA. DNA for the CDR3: TGTGCCAGCAGCTTGAGACAGGGCCTGAACACTGAAGCTTTCTTT. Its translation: CASSLRQGLNTEAFF.

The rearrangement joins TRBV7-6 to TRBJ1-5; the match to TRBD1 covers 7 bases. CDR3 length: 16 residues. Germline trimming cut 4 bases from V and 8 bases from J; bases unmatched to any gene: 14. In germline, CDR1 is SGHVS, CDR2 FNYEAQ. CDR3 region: CASSSGRTGDVEPQHF. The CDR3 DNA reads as TGTGCCAGCAGCTCCGGCCGAACAGGGGATGTGGAGCCCCAGCATTTT.

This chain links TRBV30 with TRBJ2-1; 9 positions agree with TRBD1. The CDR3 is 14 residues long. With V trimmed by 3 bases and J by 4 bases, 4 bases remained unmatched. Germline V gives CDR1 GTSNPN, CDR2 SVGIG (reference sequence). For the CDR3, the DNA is TGTGCCTGGAGCACCGACAGGGGGTACAATGAGCAGTTCTTC. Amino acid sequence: CAWSTDRGYNEQFF.

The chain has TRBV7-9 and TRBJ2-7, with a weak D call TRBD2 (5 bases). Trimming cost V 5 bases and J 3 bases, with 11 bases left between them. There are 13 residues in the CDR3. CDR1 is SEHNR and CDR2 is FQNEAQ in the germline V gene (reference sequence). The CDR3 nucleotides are TGTGCCAGCAGCCCGAGGGATTTCTACGAGCAGTACTTC. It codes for CASSPRDFYEQYF.

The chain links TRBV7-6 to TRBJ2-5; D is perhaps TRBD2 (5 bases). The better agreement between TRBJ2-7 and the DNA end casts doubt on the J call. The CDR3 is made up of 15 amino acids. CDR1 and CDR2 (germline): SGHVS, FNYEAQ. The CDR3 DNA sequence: TGTGCCAGCAGCTTAGCGGAGACGGGATGGAACGAGCAGTACTTC. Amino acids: CASSLAETGWNEQYF.

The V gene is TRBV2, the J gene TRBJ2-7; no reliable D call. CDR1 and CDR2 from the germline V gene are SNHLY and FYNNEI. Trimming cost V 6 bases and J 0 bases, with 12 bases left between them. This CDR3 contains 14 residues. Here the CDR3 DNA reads TGTGCCAGCAGCGAGACTGGCCACTCCTACGAGCAGTACTTC. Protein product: CASSETGHSYEQYF.

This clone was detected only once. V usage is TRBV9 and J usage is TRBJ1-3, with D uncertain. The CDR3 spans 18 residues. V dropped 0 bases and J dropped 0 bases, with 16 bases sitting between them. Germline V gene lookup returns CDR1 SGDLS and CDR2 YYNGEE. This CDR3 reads CASSVEGDLLFSGNTIYF. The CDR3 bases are TGTGCCAGCAGCGTAGAAGGAGACCTCCTTTTCTCTGGAAACACCATATATTTT.

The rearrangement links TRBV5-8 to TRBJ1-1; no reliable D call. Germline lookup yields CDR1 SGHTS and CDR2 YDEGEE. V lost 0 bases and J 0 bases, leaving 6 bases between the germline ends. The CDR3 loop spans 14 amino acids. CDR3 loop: CASSLGGLNTEAFF. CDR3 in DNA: TGTGCCAGCAGCTTGGGAGGGCTGAACACTGAAGCTTTCTTT.

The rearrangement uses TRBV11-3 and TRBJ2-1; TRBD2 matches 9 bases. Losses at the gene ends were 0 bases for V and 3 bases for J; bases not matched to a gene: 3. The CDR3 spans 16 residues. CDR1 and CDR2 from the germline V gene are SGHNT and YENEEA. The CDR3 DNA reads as TGTGCCAGCAGCTTAGAACGGACTAGCGTCTACAATGAGCAGTTCTTC. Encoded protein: CASSLERTSVYNEQFF. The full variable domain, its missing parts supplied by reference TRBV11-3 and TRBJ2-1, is EAGVVQSPRYKIIEKKQPVAFWCNPISGHNTLYWYLQNLGQGPELLIRYENEEAVDDSQLPKDRFSAERLKGVDSTLKIQPAELGDSAVYLCASSLERTSVYNEQFFGPGTRLTVL.

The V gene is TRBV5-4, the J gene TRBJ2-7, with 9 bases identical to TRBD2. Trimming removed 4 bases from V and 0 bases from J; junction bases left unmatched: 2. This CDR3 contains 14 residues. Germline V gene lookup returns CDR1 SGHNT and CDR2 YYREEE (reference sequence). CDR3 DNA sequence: TGTGCCAGCAGCCTTAGCGGGAGCTCCTACGAGCAGTACTTC. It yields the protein CASSLSGSSYEQYF.

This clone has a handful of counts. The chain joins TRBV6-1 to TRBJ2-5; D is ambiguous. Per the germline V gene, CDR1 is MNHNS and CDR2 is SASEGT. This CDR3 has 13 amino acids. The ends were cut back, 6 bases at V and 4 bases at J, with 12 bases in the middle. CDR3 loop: CASSRWARETQYF. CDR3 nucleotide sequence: TGTGCCAGCAGCCGGTGGGCCCGAGAGACCCAGTACTTC.

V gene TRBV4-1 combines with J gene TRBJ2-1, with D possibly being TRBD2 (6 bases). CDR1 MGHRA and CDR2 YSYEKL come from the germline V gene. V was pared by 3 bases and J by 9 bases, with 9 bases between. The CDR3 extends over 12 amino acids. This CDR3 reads CASSQGGVEQFF. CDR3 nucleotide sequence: TGCGCCAGCAGCCAGGGAGGAGTTGAGCAGTTCTTC.

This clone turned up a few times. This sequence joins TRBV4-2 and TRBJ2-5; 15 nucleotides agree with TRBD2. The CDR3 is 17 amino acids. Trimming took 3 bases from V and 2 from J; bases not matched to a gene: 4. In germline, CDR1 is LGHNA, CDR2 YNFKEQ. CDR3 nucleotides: TGTGCCAGCAGCCATTATGGGACTAGCGGGGGGCAAGAGACCCAGTACTTC. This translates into CASSHYGTSGGQETQYF.

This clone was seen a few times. In nucleotides, the CDR3 is TGTGCCAGCAGTGGCCAGGGCACGGTAGATGGCTACACCTTC. Protein sequence: CASSGQGTVDGYTF. The chain employs TRBV2 and TRBJ1-2; a possible D gene is TRBD1 (5 bases). Germline lookup yields CDR1 SNHLY and CDR2 FYNNEI. The CDR3 is 14 residues long. V was shortened by 4 bases and J by 6 bases, with 15 bases between the two germline ends.

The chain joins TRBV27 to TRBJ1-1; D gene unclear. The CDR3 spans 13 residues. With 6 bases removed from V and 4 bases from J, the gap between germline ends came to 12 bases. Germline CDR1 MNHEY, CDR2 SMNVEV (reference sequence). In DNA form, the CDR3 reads TGTGCCAGCAGCACGGCCGGTGGCACTGAAGCTTTCTTT. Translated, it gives CASSTAGGTEAFF.

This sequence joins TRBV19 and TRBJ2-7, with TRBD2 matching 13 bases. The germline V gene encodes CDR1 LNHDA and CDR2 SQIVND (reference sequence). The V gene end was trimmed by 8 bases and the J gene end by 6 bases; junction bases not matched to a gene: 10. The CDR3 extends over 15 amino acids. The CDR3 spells CASAWTSGRPFEQYF. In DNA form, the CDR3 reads TGTGCCAGTGCCTGGACTAGCGGGAGACCTTTCGAGCAGTACTTC.

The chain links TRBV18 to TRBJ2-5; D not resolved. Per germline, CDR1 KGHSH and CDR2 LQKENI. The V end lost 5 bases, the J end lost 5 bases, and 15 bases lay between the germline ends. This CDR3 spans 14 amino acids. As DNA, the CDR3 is TGTGCCAGCTCAGGCGTTGTGGGGAAGGAGACCCAGTACTTC. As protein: CASSGVVGKETQYF.

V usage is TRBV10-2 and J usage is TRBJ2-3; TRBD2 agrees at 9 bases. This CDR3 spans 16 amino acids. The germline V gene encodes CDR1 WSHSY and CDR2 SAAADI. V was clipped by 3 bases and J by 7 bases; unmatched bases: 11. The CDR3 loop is CASSDGLAGKFYTQYF. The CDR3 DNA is TGCGCCAGCAGTGATGGGCTAGCGGGAAAGTTCTATACGCAGTATTTT.